The 3 T cell receptor beta chains below were found in one sample sequenced in a study of cytomegalovirus exposure and HLA in healthy donors. With 60 Vbeta and 13 Jbeta primers, the PCR was carried out. The assay was immunoSEQ multiplex PCR, and TCRdb's table has in-frame clones only and misses some. The sample records approximately 90,000 clones, less than 10% being singletons. The sequenced sample was PBMCs. Source of these receptors: a middle-aged man in good health and CMV-seronegative.

This clone has more than one count but fewer than ten. The chain joins TRBV29-1 to TRBJ1-5; TRBD1 is a possible D gene (5 bases). The CDR3 runs 13 residues. V gave up 2 bases and J gave up 6 bases, with 11 bases separating them. From germline, CDR1 is SQVTM and CDR2 ANQGSEA. This CDR3 reads CSVEQGMGQPQHF. The CDR3 DNA reads as TGCAGCGTTGAACAGGGTATGGGTCAGCCCCAGCATTTT.

This clone was found many times. The V call is TRBV6-1, the J call TRBJ1-6; 8 bases align to TRBD1. Germline V gene lookup returns CDR1 MNHNS and CDR2 SASEGT. V was pared by 3 bases and J by 9 bases, with 7 bases of the junction left unmatched. The CDR3 runs to 15 residues. CDR3 in DNA: TGTGCCAGCAGTGAGCAGGGGGCAGTATTTTCACCCCTCCACTTT. This codes for CASSEQGAVFSPLHF.

This clone was counted only a few times. This chain uses TRBV10-3 with TRBJ2-5, with 8 bases matching TRBD2. Germline lookup yields CDR1 ENHRY and CDR2 SYGVKD. The CDR3 has 15 residues. Trimming at V came to 8 bases and at J to 5 bases, leaving 13 bases not matched to a gene. The DNA for the CDR3 is TGTGCCATCGCCCGGGAGGGATCGGGATGGGAGACCCAGTACTTC. As protein: CAIAREGSGWETQYF.